This TCR beta chain was found in a study of T cells expressing NK-cell markers (dated by TCRdb to the early 2020s). Study-level background: Three sorted T-cell subsets (CD3+CD56+NKG2C+, CD3+CD56+NKG2C- and CD3+CD56-NKG2C+) from several donors had their TCR beta-chain repertoires profiled. Seven of the eight sequenced donors were HCMV-seropositive and one was HCMV-seronegative. The study sequenced eight donors, all healthy volunteers chosen at random: three men and five women. Illumina HiSeq 2000/2500, MiSeq or NextSeq was used to sequence libraries as 2 x 150 bp reads. Study-wide findings and limitations: In six donors, the dominant CD3+CD56+NKG2C+ clonotypes were among the top 10 CD8+ clonotypes and accounted for about 1.0-7.5% of CD8+ T cells. Those dominant clonotypes were again the most abundant among CD3+CD56-NKG2C+ cells in a few donors, at roughly 25-65%. Whether the expanded NKG2C-expressing T cell clones were specific for HCMV antigens remained unclear.

In the germline V gene, CDR1 corresponds to MNHEY and CDR2 to SVGAGI. The CDR3 has 17 amino acids, counting the end cysteine and phenylalanine. No DNA sequence was recorded. With respect to this clonotype: The specificity of this receptor is unknown.

To determine HCMV serostatus, a commercial ELISA kit was used to detect HCMV-specific IgG in serum. Peripheral blood mononuclear cells were isolated from blood by Ficoll density gradient centrifugation. The reads were generated on an Illumina HiSeq 2000. TCR beta cDNA libraries were made by 5'RACE template switching that added a universal primer site and unique molecular identifiers. cDNA synthesis was primed from the TCR beta constant segment, followed by two successive PCR amplification steps. The original pipeline was this. MIGEC handled demultiplexing of the reads and grouping by UMI, while MiTCR was used to assemble and quantify clonotypes. To remove erroneous sequences, TCR cDNA sequences were retained only when supported by two or more reads. The tcR package was used for downstream repertoire analysis, with clonotypes matched between fractions based on CDR3 nucleotide sequence plus V segment. VDJmatch was used to annotate antigen specificity against VDJdb, with one amino acid substitution in CDR3 allowed. The reads, reprocessed by TCRdb, yield one row per CDR3 protein sequence and no DNA. V and J calls and clone size were set by TCRdb, not the authors. This sample's table carries 200,000 to 300,000 distinct CDR3 sequences. 4% to 5% of the sample rests with the top ten.

The sequence links TRBV6-5 to TRBJ1-5; TCRdb proposes TRBD1, but this gene call is untestable without DNA. The TCR sequence derives from a woman between 18 and 75 years old in good health. The sequenced sample consisted of blood T cells: a sorted CD56 or NKG2C T cell subset, CD4+ or CD8+ T cells, or bulk PBMC T cells (not recorded which). The CDR3 region reads CASSYGGTGSWNQPQHF.